These 24 T cell receptor beta chains originate from one sample sequenced in a study of regulatory T cells in long-lasting Graves disease. Time point meaning: newly diagnosed GD, antithyroid drugs for less than 3 months. PBMC-extracted RNA yielded the TCR library. Building of the TCR beta libraries involved iRepertoire HTBI primers and Arm-PCR of CDR3 regions. MiXCR, applied by TCRdb to the multiplex PCR reads, yields one record per CDR3 protein. Among some 410,000 distinct CDR3 sequences listed, roughly 15% were seen once. This same sample was also taken into another study, of T cells in Graves' hyperthyroidism and ophthalmopathy.

Specimen: peripheral blood mononuclear cells (PBMCs), collected at new diagnosis, from a patient treated with antithyroid drugs. Receptors originate from a woman under 40 with Graves disease.

This clonotype was seen many times. This chain connects TRBV20-1 to TRBJ2-7; D is perhaps TRBD1 or TRBD2 (5 bases each). Trimming left V 5 bases short and J 3 bases short, with 17 bases between. The CDR3 totals 14 residues. Germline assignment: CDR1 DFQATT and CDR2 SNEGSKA (reference sequence). The CDR3 DNA follows: TGCAGTGCTGCCCGGGACGCACGAAACTACGAGCAGTACTTC. The encoded protein is CSAARDARNYEQYF.

V gene TRBV27 combines with J gene TRBJ2-5; no clear D gene. Germline CDR1 MNHEY, CDR2 SMNVEV (reference sequence). The ends were cut back, 3 bases at V and 6 bases at J, with 5 bases in the middle. This CDR3 spans 11 amino acids. For the CDR3, the DNA is TGTGCCAGCAGTTTCGGGCAGACCCAGTACTTC. It encodes CASSFGQTQYF.

This sequence joins TRBV24-1 and TRBJ2-1; D is unclear. This CDR3 region has 14 residues. V shed 4 bases and J shed 8 bases, with 14 bases lying between them. The germline gives CDR1 KGHDR, CDR2 SFDVKD. CDR3 loop: CATSEPPRGDEQFF. Written as DNA, the CDR3 is TGTGCCACCAGTGAACCCCCACGCGGAGATGAGCAGTTCTTC.

This clonotype has ten or more counts. The chain is built from TRBV6-2 or TRBV6-3 and TRBJ2-1; 8 bases line up with TRBD1. The germline V gene has CDR1 MNHEY and CDR2 SVGEGT. The CDR3 runs to 15 residues. With 8 bases clipped from V and 3 bases from J, the junction kept 9 bases outside the gene matches. The CDR3 DNA follows: TGTGCCAGCGGCCGAGGACAGGGAGGCTACAATGAGCAGTTCTTC. Protein product: CASGRGQGGYNEQFF.

This clonotype was seen at least ten times. This rearrangement joins TRBV20-1 to TRBJ2-2; 11 bases align to TRBD2. Germline loops: CDR1 DFQATT, CDR2 SNEGSKA (reference sequence). The junction had 7 bases not matched to a gene; V was cut back by 0 bases and J by 7 bases. This CDR3 region has 16 residues. The CDR3 reads CSARDWLAGGGGELFF. The CDR3 coding sequence is TGCAGTGCTAGAGATTGGCTAGCGGGAGGAGGCGGGGAGCTGTTTTTT.

This clonotype was recorded at least ten times. This chain uses TRBV28 with TRBJ1-1; D is possibly TRBD1 (6 bases). This CDR3 contains 14 residues. Germline CDR1 and CDR2: MDHEN and SYDVKM. Trimming took 6 bases from V and 1 from J, leaving 12 bases between them. CDR3 residues: CASSLRGGNTEAFF. The CDR3 coding sequence is TGTGCCAGCAGCTTGAGGGGGGGGAACACTGAAGCTTTCTTT.

This clonotype appeared many times. This sequence joins TRBV14 and TRBJ1-2; D uncertain. The CDR3 spans 16 residues. Germline CDR1 and CDR2: SGHDN and FVKESK. V lost 3 bases and J lost 0, with 14 bases in between. The CDR3 DNA reads as TGTGCCAGCAGCCAGAGGGCCCAGCCGTCTAACTATGGCTACACCTTC. It specifies CASSQRAQPSNYGYTF.

This clonotype has at least ten counts. This chain links TRBV20-1 with TRBJ2-2; a possible D gene is TRBD2 (6 bases). The CDR3 is made up of 15 amino acids. Germline assignment: CDR1 DFQATT and CDR2 SNEGSKA (reference sequence). Between the trimmed V and J ends, which lost 1 base and 6 bases, there was a span of 15 bases. CDR3 protein: CSARATSFRAGELFF. CDR3 sequence (DNA): TGCAGTGCTAGAGCAACTAGCTTCAGGGCCGGGGAGCTGTTTTTT.

This clonotype was observed a single time. A far larger clone is a single base away, which makes a read error likely. V usage is TRBV6-2 or TRBV6-3 and J usage is TRBJ2-1; D is unclear. The germline V and J ends were trimmed by 7 bases and 10 bases, with 17 bases remaining between them. Germline CDR1 reads MNHEY; CDR2 reads SVGEGT. This CDR3 comprises 13 residues. In DNA form, the CDR3 reads TGTGCCAGCACCCAACCGACACGATACGAGCAGTTCTTC. This translates into CASTQPTRYEQFF.

The J gene is TRBJ2-1, the V gene TRBV12-3 or TRBV12-4; TRBD2 agrees at 11 bases. V trimming: 5 bases; J trimming: 5 bases; junction bases outside the gene matches: 5. The CDR3 consists of 15 residues. CDR3 protein: CASSHLAGGNNEQFF. Written as DNA, the CDR3 is TGTGCCAGCAGTCACCTAGCGGGAGGAAACAATGAGCAGTTCTTC.

In DNA form, the CDR3 reads TGTGCCAGCAGTTTAAGGTCAAGCGGGGCCAACGTCCTGACTTTC. It encodes CASSLRSSGANVLTF. J is TRBJ2-6 and V is TRBV28, with D hard to call. Germline-derived CDR1 and CDR2 are MDHEN and SYDVKM. The CDR3 is 15 residues long. Trimming removed 2 bases at V and 4 bases at J, with 9 bases between.

This clonotype was observed many times. This rearrangement joins TRBV27 to TRBJ1-4; D possibly corresponds to TRBD1 (6 bases). Germline CDR1 MNHEY, CDR2 SMNVEV (reference sequence). This CDR3 has 15 amino acids. V dropped 8 bases and J dropped 7 bases, with 20 bases sitting between them. In DNA form, the CDR3 reads TGTGCCAGCGCGGACAGTCGAGTCTGGGGTGAAAAACTGTTTTTT. The encoded protein is CASADSRVWGEKLFF.

The sample holds many counts of this clonotype. V usage is TRBV7-2 and J usage is TRBJ2-2; D is undetermined. There are 15 residues in the CDR3. The V and J ends lost 7 bases and 2 bases respectively, with 14 bases between them. The germline gives CDR1 SGHTA, CDR2 FQGNSA. The CDR3 reads CASTLGGFNTGELFF. CDR3 coding DNA: TGTGCCAGCACCCTAGGTGGCTTCAACACCGGGGAGCTGTTTTTT.

In this sample, this clonotype turned up many times. V and J are TRBV7-2 and TRBJ2-1; D assignment may be TRBD1 or TRBD2 (5 bases each). Deletions cut 8 bases from V and 7 bases from J, with 21 bases between. The CDR3 has 15 residues. The germline CDR1 and CDR2 sequences are SGHTA and FQGNSA. The CDR3 DNA reads as TGTGCCAGCGGCCGTACCGGGACCGGAAGGAATGAGCAGTTCTTC. This sequence encodes CASGRTGTGRNEQFF.

This clonotype was detected a few times. The chain joins TRBV5-5 to TRBJ2-1; no reliable D call. This CDR3 has 12 amino acids. Germline V CDR1 and CDR2: SGHKS, YYEKEE (reference sequence). Trimming stripped 4 bases from V and 9 bases from J, with 11 bases between. The CDR3 protein is CASSPEFGEQFF. The DNA of the CDR3 is TGTGCCAGCAGCCCGGAGTTTGGTGAGCAGTTCTTC.

This clonotype came up many times. The chain carries TRBV11-2 and TRBJ2-2, with 11 nucleotides matching TRBD2. V shed 1 base and J 6 bases; nucleotides not matched to a gene: 4. CDR3 length equals 16 residues. Germline-derived CDR1 and CDR2 are SGHAT and FQNNGV. DNA of the CDR3: TGTGCCAGCAGCTTAGCTAGACTAGCGGGATCCGGGGAGCTGTTTTTT. Its translation: CASSLARLAGSGELFF.

In its sample, this clonotype was seen a few times. The rearrangement uses TRBV29-1 and TRBJ2-7; maybe TRBD2 (5 bases). CDR1 and CDR2 from the germline V gene are SQVTM and ANQGSEA. The CDR3 is made up of 11 amino acids. V was pared by 7 bases and J by 4 bases, with 11 bases between. CDR3 bases: TGCAGCGGAGTTCGGGGTTACGAGCAGTACTTC. This codes for CSGVRGYEQYF.

This clonotype has a count of ten or more. CDR3 sequence (DNA): TGTGCCAGCAGTCTTCAGGGTTCCGGAAACACCATATATTTT. Its protein is CASSLQGSGNTIYF. V is TRBV11-2 and J is TRBJ1-3; perhaps TRBD1 as D (5 bases). V lost 6 bases and J lost 4, with 13 bases in between. Germline CDR1 reads SGHAT; CDR2 reads FQNNGV. This CDR3 spans 14 amino acids.

This clonotype was counted at least ten times. The chain couples TRBV28 to TRBJ1-5; D perhaps matches TRBD1 (5 bases). Between the trimmed V and J ends, which lost 1 base and 5 bases, there was a span of 21 bases. Per the germline V gene, CDR1 is MDHEN and CDR2 is SYDVKM. The CDR3 covers 18 residues. In DNA, the CDR3 is TGTGCCAGCAGTTTATTATCCTCTTCCCAGGGATGGGATCAGCCCCAGCATTTT. Protein sequence: CASSLLSSSQGWDQPQHF. The complete variable domain, with remaining parts taken from reference TRBV28 and TRBJ1-5, reads DVKVTQSSRYLVKRTGEKVFLECVQDMDHENMFWYRQDPGLGLRLIYFSYDVKMKEKGDIPEGYSVSREKKERFSLILESASTNQTSMYLCASSLLSSSQGWDQPQHFGDGTRLSIL.

This clonotype occurred many times. The rearrangement links TRBV12-3 or TRBV12-4 to TRBJ2-1; no firm D call. The CDR3 sequence is 18 residues long. The V gene lost 3 bases and the J gene lost 0 bases, with 18 bases spanning the gap. The CDR3 DNA reads as TGTGCCAGCAGTTTGTTCAGCAGTTTCAGGAGCTCCTACAATGAGCAGTTCTTC. It encodes CASSLFSSFRSSYNEQFF.

This clonotype was observed at least ten times. The rearrangement uses TRBV20-1 and TRBJ2-2; no firm D call. The V gene's germline CDR1 is DFQATT and CDR2 SNEGSKA (reference sequence). V lost 6 bases and J 5 bases, leaving 16 bases between the germline ends. The CDR3 has 14 amino acids. This chain's CDR3 is CSATHRGNTGELFF. CDR3 bases: TGCAGTGCCACGCATCGCGGAAATACCGGGGAGCTGTTTTTT.

Details on this clonotype: A much bigger clone sits one base away, suggesting this may be a read error. The chain links TRBV7-2 to TRBJ1-1; no clear D gene. This CDR3 region has 15 residues. CDR1 is SGHTA and CDR2 is FQGNSA in the germline V gene. In nucleotides, the CDR3 is TGTGCCGGCAGCTTAGCAGCCGGTTGGAACACTGAAGCTTTCTTT. As protein: CAGSLAAGWNTEAFF.

This clonotype was seen repeatedly, ten times or more. The V call is TRBV18, the J call TRBJ2-5; D is unclear. Germline V CDR1 and CDR2: KGHSH, LQKENI. CDR3 size: 12 residues. V was trimmed by 2 bases and J by 5 bases, leaving 6 bases between them. Here the CDR3 DNA reads TGTGCCAGCTCACCAAGTTCGGAGACCCAGTACTTC. Protein sequence: CASSPSSETQYF.

The J gene is TRBJ1-4, the V gene TRBV7-9; no reliable D call. The V gene's germline CDR1 is SEHNR and CDR2 FQNEAQ (reference sequence). Between the trimmed V and J ends, which lost 1 base and 6 bases, there was a span of 18 bases. CDR3 size: 17 residues. The CDR3 sequence: CASSLGVSAARDEKLFF. DNA of the CDR3: TGTGCCAGCAGCTTAGGAGTGTCGGCCGCGAGGGATGAAAAACTGTTTTTT.